This T cell receptor (beta chain) was obtained from a study of CXCR3-negative and CXCR3-positive naive CD8 T cells. Germline loops: CDR1 MDHEN, CDR2 SYDVKM. The CDR3 contains 14 residues. UMI-labeled 5' RACE TRB cDNA libraries were prepared from the cells. TCRdb re-called the 5' RACE reads and shows each CDR3 protein once, DNA omitted. The sample table includes about 130,000 distinct CDR3 sequences. Naive CD8+ T lymphocytes were specified as CD45RO-CCR7+CD27+CD95-. Sequenced input: naive CXCR3- CD8+ T cells from blood. Subset specified: CD45RO-CCR7+CD27+CD95- naive CD8+ T cells lacking CXCR3 (TNR3-). The sequence was collected from a human donor in good health. Some clones in this sample may be carry-over from other donors' samples. The rearrangement links TRBV28 to TRBJ2-7; without DNA, the TCRdb call of TRBD2 cannot be checked. CDR3 protein: CASSLARSLYEQYF.